A selection of T cell receptor beta chains follows, all from one sample in a study of naive and memory T cell subsets. From the 5' RACE reads, TCRdb called clonotypes with MiXCR, one entry per CDR3 protein. The sample yields roughly 56,000 distinct CDR3 sequences, around 7.3% seen once. The receptors here all came from a male donor in good health. CDR3s include the opening cysteine and the closing phenylalanine or tryptophan. D genes are given only for firm matches. The size of a clone is reported for some rows only, either as once, few or many, or as a class for expanded clones.

j_call v_call d_call clone_size cdr3_nt cdr3_aa
TRBJ2-1 TRBV6-5 TRBD2 few TGTGCCAGCAGTCCCGGGACTAGCGGGTCCAATGAGCAGTTCTTC CASSPGTSGSNEQFF
TRBJ2-5 TRBV29-1 NA many TGCAGCGTTGAAGACAGGCAAGAAACGACCCAGTACTTC CSVEDRQETTQYF
TRBJ2-3 TRBV2 NA NA TGTGCCAGCAGTGAAACCGTTACAGATACGCAGTATTTT CASSETVTDTQYF
TRBJ1-5 TRBV19 NA many TGTGCCAGTAGTACGGACAGCGTTAATCAGCCCCAGCATTTT CASSTDSVNQPQHF
TRBJ1-1 TRBV7-9 NA few TGTGCCAGCAGCTTTCTAGGGGGGGGAGGCACTGAAGCTTTCTTT CASSFLGGGGTEAFF
TRBJ1-2 TRBV19 TRBD1 many TGTGCCAGTCAGGGACAGAGTATCTATGGCTACACCTTC CASQGQSIYGYTF
TRBJ2-2 TRBV7-2 NA many TGTGCCAGCAGCTCCCGTGGGAGTGACCGCACCGGGGAGCTGTTTTTT CASSSRGSDRTGELFF
TRBJ1-1 TRBV20-1 NA NA TGCAGTGCTAAAGGGATGGGAGTCACTGAAGCTTTCTTT CSAKGMGVTEAFF
TRBJ1-2 TRBV19 NA many TGTGCCAGTAGTACCGCCCGGGACCGTTCTAACTATGGCTACACCTTC CASSTARDRSNYGYTF
TRBJ1-2 TRBV12-3/TRBV12-4 NA few TGTGCCAGCAGTTCTGGCCAGTTGGATGGCTACACCTTC CASSSGQLDGYTF
TRBJ2-1 TRBV19 NA many TGTGCCAGTAGTCCCCGTTCGGGGGCCGCCTACAATGAGCAGTTCTTC CASSPRSGAAYNEQFF
TRBJ1-5 TRBV5-1 NA NA TGCGCCAGCAGCTTGGAGGCGGGAAATCAGCCCCAGCATTTT CASSLEAGNQPQHF
TRBJ1-1 TRBV2 NA many TGTGCCAGCAGTGAGGCGCTGTACCGACTTTCTCTACGGGGGTACACTGAAGCTTTCTTT CASSEALYRLSLRGYTEAFF
TRBJ1-5 TRBV6-2/TRBV6-3 NA NA TGTGCCAGCAGTTACTATATGGACAGTCTAGCGGATCAGCCCCAGCATTTT CASSYYMDSLADQPQHF
TRBJ2-3 TRBV7-8 NA many TGTGCCAGCAGCTTGGGCCGCCCAAGCACAGATACGCAGTATTTT CASSLGRPSTDTQYF
TRBJ2-1 TRBV2 TRBD2 many TGTGCCAGCGCCGCCGGGACTAGTCGGGGTGAGCAGTTCTTC CASAAGTSRGEQFF
TRBJ2-1 TRBV14 NA few TGTGCCAGCAGCCCCGTGGGCGGCCGGGGCGTTGAGCCGTTCTTC CASSPVGGRGVEPFF
TRBJ1-1 TRBV4-2 TRBD1 few TGTGCCAGCAGCCGAGCCGGGACAGGGGCCAACACTGAAGCTTTCTTT CASSRAGTGANTEAFF
TRBJ1-1 TRBV3-1 NA few TGTGCCAGCAGCACACAGGGAGGTAACACTGAAGCTTTCTTT CASSTQGGNTEAFF
TRBJ2-7 TRBV7-2 TRBD2 many TGTGCCAGCAGTCTAGCGGGAGGGTCCTACGAGCAGTACTTC CASSLAGGSYEQYF
TRBJ1-1 TRBV20-1 NA many TGCAGTGCTAGAGATAGTCGCGCGGGCGGCCACACTGAAGCTTTCTTT CSARDSRAGGHTEAFF
TRBJ1-1 TRBV20-1 NA many TGCAGTGCTACGGGGGCCTGGGGAGCTTTCTTT CSATGAWGAFF
TRBJ1-3 TRBV6-5 NA NA TGTGCCAGCAGTTCGCGGGCAGGGTCTTCTGGAAACACCATATATTTT CASSSRAGSSGNTIYF
TRBJ2-4 TRBV5-1 TRBD1 many TGCGCCAGCAGCATTACAGGGGATGGCATTCAGTACTTC CASSITGDGIQYF
TRBJ1-4 TRBV2 NA few TGTGCCAGCAGTGGAATAGGAGGCCAAAATGAAAAACTGTTTTTT CASSGIGGQNEKLFF
TRBJ2-3 TRBV12-3/TRBV12-4 NA many TGTGCCAGCAAACAGGGAGGGTCGACCATAGGCACAGATACGCAGTATTTT CASKQGGSTIGTDTQYF
TRBJ2-2 TRBV29-1 NA few TGCAGCGTAATAGGGGCAGCGAACACCGGGGAGCTGTTTTTT CSVIGAANTGELFF